This entry lists 27 T cell receptor beta chains sequenced from one sample in a study of early stage breast cancer tumors. The table came from immunoSEQ multiplex PCR; TCRdb's copy has only in-frame clones and leaves some out. Among approximately 54,000 clones, about 77% were seen once, and the ten largest hold around 3.4%. Sequencing input: blood. The receptors come from a person between 35 and 49 years old with breast cancer.

This clone was recorded a few times. This sequence joins TRBV21-1 and TRBJ1-1. TRBV21-1 is listed as a pseudogene. This CDR3 is 14 amino acids long. CDR3 in amino acids: CASSKGHNDTEAFF. Here the CDR3 DNA reads TGTGCCAGCAGCAAAGGTCATAACGACACTGAAGCTTTCTTT.

V gene TRBV7-2 combines with J gene TRBJ2-7; 11 bases match TRBD2. Germline V gene lookup returns CDR1 SGHTA and CDR2 FQGNSA. The CDR3 consists of 14 residues. V lost 5 bases and J lost 6; bases outside the gene matches: 6. CDR3 amino acids: CASSITSGSLEQYF. CDR3 DNA: TGTGCCAGCAGCATCACTAGCGGGAGTCTCGAGCAGTACTTC.

The rearrangement uses TRBV10-3 and TRBJ1-5, with 7 bases lining up with TRBD1. The germline V gene encodes CDR1 ENHRY and CDR2 SYGVKD. The CDR3 loop spans 14 amino acids. Trimming removed 3 bases from V and 4 bases from J; junction bases left unmatched: 3. The CDR3 DNA follows: TGTGCCATCAGTGACAGGGGGGAGAATCAGCCCCAGCATTTT. Its translation is CAISDRGENQPQHF.

The gene calls are TRBV29-1 and TRBJ2-7; 8 bases match TRBD1. With 5 bases clipped from V and 3 bases from J, the junction kept 9 bases outside the gene matches. The CDR3 runs 14 residues. Germline lookup yields CDR1 SQVTM and CDR2 ANQGSEA. The CDR3 region is CSVIGQGRFYEQYF. The CDR3, as DNA: TGCAGCGTTATTGGACAGGGTCGATTCTACGAGCAGTACTTC.

The chain employs TRBV5-1 and TRBJ2-1; 13 nucleotides match TRBD2. This CDR3 is built from 17 residues. The germline V gene encodes CDR1 SGHRS and CDR2 YFSETQ. Losses at the gene ends were 4 bases for V and 8 bases for J; bases not matched to a gene: 12. The DNA of the CDR3 is TGCGCCAGCAGCCCGCTCACTAGCGGGAGGGCCGGGGATGAGCAGTTCTTC. It yields the protein CASSPLTSGRAGDEQFF.

The chain links TRBV6-1 to TRBJ1-4, with D possibly matching TRBD1 (6 bases). Looked up from germline, CDR1 is MNHNS and CDR2 is SASEGT. V was shortened by 7 bases and J by 8 bases, with 20 bases between the two germline ends. CDR3 length equals 15 residues. DNA of the CDR3: TGTGCCAGCACTGGCACAGGGCGGGGGCGGGAAAAACTGTTTTTT. This encodes CASTGTGRGREKLFF.

This chain's CDR3 is CASSTTGNEQFF. The CDR3 nucleotides are TGTGCCAGTAGTACGACAGGGAATGAGCAGTTCTTC. V is TRBV19 and J is TRBJ2-1, with 7 positions matching TRBD1. Germline CDR1 reads LNHDA; CDR2 reads SQIVND (reference sequence). CDR3 length: 12 amino acids. With 4 bases clipped from V and 7 bases from J, the junction kept 1 base outside the gene matches.

V usage is TRBV4-1 and J usage is TRBJ2-7, with TRBD2 matching over 8 bases. The CDR3 loop spans 15 amino acids. The V segment lost 0 bases and the J segment 0 bases; nucleotides outside the gene matches: 1. Germline CDR1 MGHRA, CDR2 YSYEKL. The CDR3 DNA sequence: TGCGCCAGCAGCCAAGAGGGGACTAGCTCCTACGAGCAGTACTTC. Amino acid sequence: CASSQEGTSSYEQYF.

The chain has TRBV6-1 and TRBJ2-1; D perhaps matches TRBD1 (6 bases). This CDR3 comprises 12 residues. Per germline, CDR1 MNHNS and CDR2 SASEGT. Trimming left V 6 bases short and J 10 bases short, with 13 bases between. The CDR3 spells CASRQGRPEQFF. As DNA, the CDR3 is TGTGCCAGCAGGCAGGGGAGACCCGAGCAGTTCTTC.

This clone was picked up a small number of times. The CDR3 DNA follows: TGTGCCAGTAGTATAGAGGACGGCTCTGGGGCCAACGTCCTGACTTTC. Translating gives CASSIEDGSGANVLTF. The chain combines TRBV19 with TRBJ2-6; unclear D gene. Germline V gene lookup returns CDR1 LNHDA and CDR2 SQIVND (reference sequence). The V and J ends lost 0 bases and 0 bases respectively, with 6 bases between them. This CDR3 comprises 16 residues.

The chain combines TRBV10-1 with TRBJ2-3; D is unclear. Germline CDR1 WNHNN, CDR2 SYGVQD (reference sequence). This CDR3 has 13 residues. Trimming took off 4 bases at V and 3 bases at J, with 8 bases between the two ends. Written as DNA, the CDR3 is TGCGCCAGCAGTGCAATCCGAACAGATACGCAGTATTTT. Translating it yields CASSAIRTDTQYF.

This clone was observed a few times. The chain is built from TRBV7-8 and TRBJ1-2; D is unresolved. Trimming took 1 base from V and 3 from J, leaving 12 bases between them. Per the germline V gene, CDR1 is SGHVS and CDR2 is FQNEAQ. The CDR3 runs to 15 residues. CDR3 nucleotide sequence: TGTGCCAGCAGCTTAGGTGCGGGAAATGACTATGGCTACACCTTC. This gives the protein CASSLGAGNDYGYTF.

V usage is TRBV30 and J usage is TRBJ1-1; no clear D. CDR3 length equals 13 residues. Trimming left V 3 bases short and J 5 bases short, with 13 bases between. Germline V lookup: CDR1 GTSNPN, CDR2 SVGIG (reference sequence). CDR3 sequence: CAWSRPLRTEAFF. The DNA for the CDR3 is TGTGCCTGGAGCCGACCATTAAGGACTGAAGCTTTCTTT.

The chain combines TRBV4-2 with TRBJ2-5; no firm D call. V gave up 0 bases and J gave up 1 base, with 12 bases separating them. The CDR3 has 16 amino acids. Germline V gene lookup returns CDR1 LGHNA and CDR2 YNFKEQ. The CDR3: CASSQDIVTLQETQYF. CDR3 bases: TGTGCCAGCAGCCAAGATATCGTCACTCTCCAAGAGACCCAGTACTTC.

This clone was seen only a few times. V and J are TRBV5-6 and TRBJ2-3; possible D gene TRBD2, 6 bases. V lost 4 bases and J lost 0, with 15 bases in between. Germline V gives CDR1 SGHDT, CDR2 YYEEEE. The length of the CDR3 is 16 residues. CDR3 DNA: TGTGCCAGCAGCACTACTGGGGACTTTAGCACAGATACGCAGTATTTT. This codes for CASSTTGDFSTDTQYF.

V gene TRBV10-3 combines with J gene TRBJ2-3, with no clear D. V lost 7 bases, J lost 2 bases, and 10 bases lay in between. CDR1 is ENHRY and CDR2 is SYGVKD in the germline V gene. There are 13 residues in the CDR3. DNA for the CDR3: TGTGCCATCACCGGTAGGGCCACAGATACGCAGTATTTT. It translates to CAITGRATDTQYF.

In this sample, this clone turned up a few times. The CDR3 reads CASSENREDGYTF. The CDR3 DNA follows: TGTGCCAGCAGTGAGAATAGGGAAGATGGCTACACCTTC. The J gene is TRBJ1-2, the V gene TRBV2, with D unclear. CDR3 length equals 13 residues. Germline V CDR1 and CDR2: SNHLY, FYNNEI. V gave up 3 bases and J gave up 6 bases, with 11 bases separating them. Using reference TRBV2 and TRBJ1-2 for the parts outside the CDR3, the full variable domain is EPEVTQTPSHQVTQMGQEVILRCVPISNHLYFYWYRQILGQKVEFLVSFYNNEISEKSEIFDDQFSVERPDGSNFTLKIRSTKLEDSAMYFCASSENREDGYTFGSGTRLTVV.

The chain recombines TRBV29-1 with TRBJ2-3, with D possibly TRBD1 on 6 matching bases. The V end lost 7 bases, the J end lost 2 bases, and 16 bases lay between the germline ends. The CDR3 contains 14 residues. The germline V gene encodes CDR1 SQVTM and CDR2 ANQGSEA. CDR3 residues: CSGRNRDITDTQYF. CDR3 nucleotide sequence: TGCAGCGGGAGGAACAGGGATATCACAGATACGCAGTATTTT.

The chain is built from TRBV11-2 and TRBJ1-1, with TRBD1 matching over 8 bases. CDR3 length: 14 residues. Germline loops: CDR1 SGHAT, CDR2 FQNNGV. The V segment lost 6 bases and the J segment 3 bases; nucleotides outside the gene matches: 6. The CDR3, as DNA: TGTGCCAGCAGTCTGACAGGGGCCGACACTGAAGCTTTCTTT. It encodes CASSLTGADTEAFF.

The chain recombines TRBV5-4 with TRBJ2-1; 8 bases map to TRBD2. Trimming removed 3 bases from V and 10 bases from J; junction bases left unmatched: 6. Germline loops: CDR1 SGHNT, CDR2 YYREEE (reference sequence). The CDR3 covers 13 residues. CDR3 nucleotide sequence: TGTGCCAGCAGCTCCGGGACTAGGAGGGAGCAGTTCTTC. This gives the protein CASSSGTRREQFF.

The table lists this clone with a few counts. V gene TRBV18 combines with J gene TRBJ2-1, with 15 bases identical to TRBD2. Germline V gives CDR1 KGHSH, CDR2 LQKENI. The CDR3 extends over 15 amino acids. Trimming at V came to 4 bases and at J to 7 bases, leaving 2 bases not matched to a gene. CDR3 sequence (DNA): TGTGCCAGCTCACGGACTAGCGGGAGGGGAAATGAGCAGTTCTTC. It codes for CASSRTSGRGNEQFF.

This clone was observed a few times. The chain joins TRBV30 to TRBJ2-3; D call uncertain. CDR3 length equals 12 residues. CDR1 is GTSNPN and CDR2 is SVGIG in the germline V gene (reference sequence). V lost 7 bases to trimming and J lost 2 bases, with 10 bases between them. The CDR3: CASDGNTDTQYF. Here the CDR3 DNA reads TGTGCCTCCGATGGGAACACAGATACGCAGTATTTT.

This clone was observed a handful of times. The genes are TRBV11-2 and TRBJ1-2, with 8 nucleotides matching TRBD1. V lost 4 bases to trimming and J lost 2 bases; unmatched junction nucleotides: 6. The CDR3 contains 15 residues. From germline, CDR1 is SGHAT and CDR2 FQNNGV. The CDR3 loop reads CASSSLTGANYGYTF. As DNA, the CDR3 is TGTGCCAGCAGCTCCCTGACAGGGGCGAACTATGGCTACACCTTC.

The CDR3 DNA follows: TGTGCCGCCCTCCGACCAACTAACTATGGCTACACCTTC. Amino acid sequence: CAALRPTNYGYTF. This chain connects TRBV19 to TRBJ1-2; D is uncertain. V lost 11 bases and J 0 bases, leaving 13 bases between the germline ends. The CDR3 loop spans 13 amino acids. In germline, CDR1 is LNHDA, CDR2 SQIVND (reference sequence). Full variable domain (remainder filled in from reference TRBV19 and TRBJ1-2): DGGITQSPKYLFRKEGQNVTLSCEQNLNHDAMYWYRQDPGQGLRLIYYSQIVNDFQKGDIAEGYSVSREKKESFPLTVTSAQKNPTAFYLCAALRPTNYGYTFGSGTRLTVV.

A single count supports this clone. V and J are TRBV6-1 and TRBJ2-3; 13 positions agree with TRBD2. CDR1 is MNHNS and CDR2 is SASEGT in the germline V gene. The CDR3 runs to 15 residues. The V gene end was trimmed by 1 base and the J gene end by 8 bases; junction bases not matched to a gene: 3. The CDR3 sequence is CASSEGLAGGGTQYF. Written as DNA, the CDR3 is TGTGCCAGCAGTGAAGGACTAGCGGGGGGTGGTACGCAGTATTTT.

The V call is TRBV2, the J call TRBJ1-3, with unresolved D. CDR1 SNHLY and CDR2 FYNNEI come from the germline V gene. Trimming pared 6 bases from V and 0 bases from J, leaving 18 bases between. The CDR3 is 17 residues long. The CDR3 DNA sequence: TGTGCCAGCAGCCTCCAGCGTTCGATTTTCTCTGGAAACACCATATATTTT. It yields the protein CASSLQRSIFSGNTIYF.

The gene calls are TRBV5-6 and TRBJ2-6; TRBD1 matches at 9 bases. After removal of 4 bases from V and 2 bases from J, the junction contained 7 bases not matched to a gene. This CDR3 is 17 amino acids long. CDR1 and CDR2 (germline): SGHDT, YYEEEE. In nucleotides, the CDR3 is TGTGCCAGCAGCCCGGGGACAGGGATTGCTGGGGCCAACGTCCTGACTTTC. Its protein is CASSPGTGIAGANVLTF.